The following is a TCR beta chain sequence with its context. Its antigen is as yet unknown. Samples of blood were obtained at baseline, on cycle 4 day 1, and on cycle 7 day 1. The source of the sample is a study of OX40 agonist ivuxolimab in advanced cancers. Turning to the study itself: Ivuxolimab, an antibody acting as an agonist of OX40 (CD134), was used to treat patients. In this trial design, patients received ivuxolimab intravenously at 0.01 to 10 mg/kg every 2 weeks. Study conclusions and caveats: Researchers report that CD8+ T cells had, on average, more expanded clones than CD4+.

Produced via immunoSEQ multiplex PCR; TCRdb's table is partial and in-frame only. The table has some 45,000 clones, about 89% seen once. CDR1 is LNHDA and CDR2 is SQIVND in the germline V gene (reference sequence). The CDR3 covers 18 residues. V shed 2 bases and J 8 bases; nucleotides not matched to a gene: 15. The chain links TRBV19 to TRBJ1-2, with 12 positions matching TRBD1. The TCR originated in an adult with an advanced solid tumor such as melanoma, head and neck, liver or kidney cancer. This material consisted of CD4+ or CD8+ T cells sorted from blood, taken in a trial of the OX40 agonist ivuxolimab. CDR3 region: CASSITGAGQGAPGGYTF. CDR3 in DNA: TGTGCCAGTAGTATAACCGGCGCGGGACAGGGGGCGCCGGGGGGCTACACCTTC.